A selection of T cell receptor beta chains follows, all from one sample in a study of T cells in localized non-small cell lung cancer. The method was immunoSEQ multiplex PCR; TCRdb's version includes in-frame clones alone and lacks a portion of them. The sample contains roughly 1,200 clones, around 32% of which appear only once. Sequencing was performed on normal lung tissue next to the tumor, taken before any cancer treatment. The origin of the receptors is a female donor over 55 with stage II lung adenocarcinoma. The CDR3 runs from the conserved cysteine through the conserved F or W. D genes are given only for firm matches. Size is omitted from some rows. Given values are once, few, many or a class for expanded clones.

CDR3aa: CSVVGGQGYNEQFF; CDR3nt: TGCAGCGTTGTGGGGGGACAGGGCTACAATGAGCAGTTCTTC; abundance: .; v_gene: TRBV29-1; d_gene: TRBD1; j_gene: TRBJ2-1
CDR3aa: CAWIPSALNTEAFF; CDR3nt: TGTGCCTGGATACCCTCGGCCTTAAACACTGAAGCTTTCTTT; abundance: .; v_gene: TRBV30; d_gene: .; j_gene: TRBJ1-1
CDR3aa: CASSFYRSLGNTIYF; CDR3nt: TGTGCCAGCAGCTTCTACCGGAGCCTTGGAAACACCATATATTTT; abundance: few; v_gene: TRBV11-3; d_gene: .; j_gene: TRBJ1-3
CDR3aa: CASRASPLPQETQYF; CDR3nt: TGTGCCAGCAGGGCTAGCCCCCTTCCCCAAGAGACCCAGTACTTC; abundance: few; v_gene: TRBV9; d_gene: .; j_gene: TRBJ2-5
CDR3aa: CASSLVGSVNGYTF; CDR3nt: TGTGCCAGCAGCTTAGTGGGGTCAGTTAATGGCTACACCTTC; abundance: medium-sized; v_gene: TRBV11-3; d_gene: .; j_gene: TRBJ1-2
CDR3aa: CSVERDRDSKLFF; CDR3nt: TGCAGCGTTGAACGGGACAGGGATTCAAAACTGTTTTTT; abundance: large; v_gene: TRBV29-1; d_gene: TRBD1; j_gene: TRBJ1-4
CDR3aa: CASSPVQGATGELFF; CDR3nt: TGCGCCAGCAGCCCGGTTCAGGGAGCCACCGGGGAGCTGTTTTTT; abundance: large; v_gene: TRBV4-1; d_gene: .; j_gene: TRBJ2-2
CDR3aa: CASSYGNNEQFF; CDR3nt: TGTGCCAGCAGTTACGGCAACAATGAGCAGTTCTTC; abundance: .; v_gene: TRBV6-8; d_gene: .; j_gene: TRBJ2-1
CDR3aa: CASSRPRDRFNQPQHF; CDR3nt: TGTGCCAGCAGCAGACCCCGGGACAGATTCAATCAGCCCCAGCATTTT; abundance: .; v_gene: TRBV28; d_gene: TRBD1; j_gene: TRBJ1-5
CDR3aa: CASSWSGSRQQNTGELFF; CDR3nt: TGTGCCAGCAGCTGGTCAGGATCCCGACAGCAGAACACCGGGGAGCTGTTTTTT; abundance: medium-sized; v_gene: TRBV11-3; d_gene: .; j_gene: TRBJ2-2
CDR3aa: CASSPIEPSYNEQFF; CDR3nt: TGCGCCAGCAGCCCCATTGAGCCCTCCTACAATGAGCAGTTCTTC; abundance: once; v_gene: TRBV5-1; d_gene: .; j_gene: TRBJ2-1
CDR3aa: CSFGDRDYGYTF; CDR3nt: TGCAGCTTCGGGGACAGGGATTATGGCTACACCTTC; abundance: .; v_gene: TRBV29-1; d_gene: TRBD1; j_gene: TRBJ1-2
CDR3aa: CASSIVPGISTF; CDR3nt: TGTGCCAGTAGTATAGTGCCGGGGATCTCCACCTTC; abundance: once; v_gene: TRBV19; d_gene: .; j_gene: TRBJ1-2
CDR3aa: CASTAASNQPQHF; CDR3nt: TGTGCCAGTACGGCGGCTAGCAATCAGCCCCAGCATTTT; abundance: .; v_gene: TRBV19; d_gene: .; j_gene: TRBJ1-5
CDR3aa: CASSWGESRDTQYF; CDR3nt: TGTGCCAGCAGTTGGGGGGAGTCAAGAGATACGCAGTATTTT; abundance: few; v_gene: TRBV11-3; d_gene: .; j_gene: TRBJ2-3
CDR3aa: CASREGPSNSPLHF; CDR3nt: TGCGCCAGCAGGGAGGGGCCCTCTAATTCACCCCTCCACTTT; abundance: .; v_gene: TRBV10-2; d_gene: .; j_gene: TRBJ1-6
CDR3aa: CASILNRGSSYEQYF; CDR3nt: TGTGCCAGCATCCTCAACAGGGGGAGTTCCTACGAGCAGTACTTC; abundance: large; v_gene: TRBV11-3; d_gene: TRBD1; j_gene: TRBJ2-7
CDR3aa: CASSSTDRGLLNTEAFF; CDR3nt: TGTGCCAGCAGTTCTACCGACAGGGGGCTTTTGAACACTGAAGCTTTCTTT; abundance: few; v_gene: TRBV27; d_gene: TRBD1; j_gene: TRBJ1-1
CDR3aa: CASSQQQPNTEAFF; CDR3nt: TGTGCCAGCTCACAACAACAACCAAACACTGAAGCTTTCTTT; abundance: few; v_gene: TRBV18; d_gene: .; j_gene: TRBJ1-1
CDR3aa: CASSPQGTDRDEAFF; CDR3nt: TGTGCCAGCAGCCCCCAGGGTACAGATCGAGATGAAGCTTTCTTT; abundance: medium-sized; v_gene: TRBV11-3; d_gene: .; j_gene: TRBJ1-1
CDR3aa: CASSRTSGSADTGELFF; CDR3nt: TGTGCCAGTAGTCGGACTAGCGGGAGTGCGGACACCGGGGAGCTGTTTTTT; abundance: .; v_gene: TRBV19; d_gene: TRBD2; j_gene: TRBJ2-2
CDR3aa: CASSMGTGGEQFF; CDR3nt: TGTGCCAGTAGTATGGGGACAGGGGGTGAGCAGTTCTTC; abundance: few; v_gene: TRBV19; d_gene: TRBD1; j_gene: TRBJ2-1
CDR3aa: CSVEVLSTRVRYGYTF; CDR3nt: TGCAGCGTTGAAGTCCTTTCAACGCGGGTTCGGTATGGCTACACCTTC; abundance: .; v_gene: TRBV29-1; d_gene: .; j_gene: TRBJ1-2
CDR3aa: CASSISGGQDTQYF; CDR3nt: TGTGCCAGTAGTATAAGCGGGGGACAAGATACGCAGTATTTT; abundance: .; v_gene: TRBV19; d_gene: TRBD2; j_gene: TRBJ2-3
CDR3aa: CASGGQNYGYTF; CDR3nt: TGTGCCAGCGGTGGCCAGAACTATGGCTACACCTTC; abundance: .; v_gene: TRBV28; d_gene: .; j_gene: TRBJ1-2
CDR3aa: CASSLGGTENYGYTF; CDR3nt: TGTGCCAGCAGCTTGGGCGGGACCGAAAACTATGGCTACACCTTC; abundance: .; v_gene: TRBV7-5; d_gene: .; j_gene: TRBJ1-2
CDR3aa: CTSIPLPTSYNEQFF; CDR3nt: TGTACCAGCATCCCTCTACCTACATCCTACAATGAGCAGTTCTTC; abundance: few; v_gene: TRBV7-5; d_gene: .; j_gene: TRBJ2-1
CDR3aa: CASTPTRGNQPQHF; CDR3nt: TGTGCCAGTACCCCGACCCGGGGGAATCAGCCCCAGCATTTT; abundance: .; v_gene: TRBV19; d_gene: .; j_gene: TRBJ1-5
CDR3aa: CASRLQGSGELFF; CDR3nt: TGTGCCAGCAGACTACAGGGCTCCGGGGAGCTGTTTTTT; abundance: .; v_gene: TRBV9; d_gene: .; j_gene: TRBJ2-2
CDR3aa: CASSPDRDNQPQHF; CDR3nt: TGTGCCAGCAGCCCCGACAGGGACAATCAGCCCCAGCATTTT; abundance: few; v_gene: TRBV28; d_gene: TRBD1; j_gene: TRBJ1-5
CDR3aa: CASSQDPGSTEAFF; CDR3nt: TGTGCCAGCAGCCAAGATCCGGGGAGTACTGAAGCTTTCTTT; abundance: .; v_gene: TRBV14; d_gene: .; j_gene: TRBJ1-1
CDR3aa: CASSPLAAYNEQFF; CDR3nt: TGTGCCAGCTCACCGTTAGCGGCCTACAATGAGCAGTTCTTC; abundance: .; v_gene: TRBV18; d_gene: .; j_gene: TRBJ2-1
CDR3aa: CASSVDSHTQYF; CDR3nt: TGCGCCAGCAGTGTGGACAGTCATACGCAGTATTTT; abundance: .; v_gene: TRBV10-1; d_gene: .; j_gene: TRBJ2-3
CDR3aa: CASSAPQGRQETQYF; CDR3nt: TGTGCCAGCAGCGCTCCCCAGGGCAGGCAAGAGACCCAGTACTTC; abundance: .; v_gene: TRBV9; d_gene: .; j_gene: TRBJ2-5
CDR3aa: CASSVASVNNEQFF; CDR3nt: TGTGCCAGCAGCGTAGCTAGCGTAAACAATGAGCAGTTCTTC; abundance: medium-sized; v_gene: TRBV9; d_gene: .; j_gene: TRBJ2-1
CDR3aa: CAWRDRVVYGYTF; CDR3nt: TGTGCCTGGAGGGACAGGGTTGTCTATGGCTACACCTTC; abundance: medium-sized; v_gene: TRBV30; d_gene: TRBD1; j_gene: TRBJ1-2
CDR3aa: CASSFELSAGNTIYF; CDR3nt: TGTGCCAGTAGTTTTGAGTTGTCCGCTGGAAACACCATATATTTT; abundance: once; v_gene: TRBV19; d_gene: .; j_gene: TRBJ1-3
CDR3aa: CASSILGVSVGMNEQFF; CDR3nt: TGTGCCAGTAGTATCTTGGGGGTGTCTGTGGGTATGAATGAGCAGTTCTTC; abundance: .; v_gene: TRBV19; d_gene: .; j_gene: TRBJ2-1
CDR3aa: CASGSRSTDTQYF; CDR3nt: TGTGCCAGCGGATCGCGTTCTACGGATACGCAGTATTTT; abundance: .; v_gene: TRBV10-3; d_gene: .; j_gene: TRBJ2-3
CDR3aa: CASSSPARIWELFF; CDR3nt: TGTGCCAGCAGCTCCCCGGCCCGAATCTGGGAACTGTTTTTT; abundance: medium-sized; v_gene: TRBV11-3; d_gene: .; j_gene: TRBJ1-4
CDR3aa: CASSSQGGSGGYTF; CDR3nt: TGTGCCAGCAGCTCACAGGGGGGGAGTGGTGGCTACACCTTC; abundance: .; v_gene: TRBV6-8; d_gene: TRBD1; j_gene: TRBJ1-2
CDR3aa: CASRGARNDYNEQFF; CDR3nt: TGTGCCAGCAGGGGAGCCAGGAACGACTACAATGAGCAGTTCTTC; abundance: few; v_gene: TRBV9; d_gene: .; j_gene: TRBJ2-1
CDR3aa: CASSLGFVINTEAFF; CDR3nt: TGCGCCAGCAGCCTGGGTTTTGTGATCAACACTGAAGCTTTCTTT; abundance: .; v_gene: TRBV5-1; d_gene: .; j_gene: TRBJ1-1
CDR3aa: CASMRDRALNQPQHF; CDR3nt: TGTGCCAGTATGAGGGACAGGGCGCTCAATCAGCCCCAGCATTTT; abundance: few; v_gene: TRBV19; d_gene: TRBD1; j_gene: TRBJ1-5
CDR3aa: CASNRQMNTEAFF; CDR3nt: TGTGCCAGCAACCGACAGATGAACACTGAAGCTTTCTTT; abundance: few; v_gene: TRBV7-2; d_gene: .; j_gene: TRBJ1-1
CDR3aa: CASSLDQWAGYNSPLHF; CDR3nt: TGTGCCAGCAGCTTAGATCAATGGGCAGGCTATAATTCACCCCTCCACTTT; abundance: .; v_gene: TRBV11-3; d_gene: .; j_gene: TRBJ1-6
CDR3aa: CASSRRDSDHNEQFF; CDR3nt: TGTGCCAGCAGTCGCCGGGACAGCGATCACAATGAGCAGTTCTTC; abundance: large; v_gene: TRBV6-8; d_gene: TRBD1; j_gene: TRBJ2-1
CDR3aa: CASSGRDTGNTIYF; CDR3nt: TGTGCCAGTAGTGGCCGGGACACTGGAAACACCATATATTTT; abundance: few; v_gene: TRBV19; d_gene: .; j_gene: TRBJ1-3
CDR3aa: CASSVTEGNQPQHF; CDR3nt: TGTGCCAGCTCGGTGACGGAGGGCAATCAGCCCCAGCATTTT; abundance: .; v_gene: TRBV19; d_gene: .; j_gene: TRBJ1-5
CDR3aa: CASSLGGQGLQTQYF; CDR3nt: TGCGCCAGCAGCTTGGGGGGACAGGGTTTGCAGACCCAGTACTTC; abundance: .; v_gene: TRBV5-1; d_gene: TRBD1; j_gene: TRBJ2-5
CDR3aa: CASSQQGIPAETQYF; CDR3nt: TGTGCCAGCAGCCAACAGGGGATACCCGCCGAGACCCAGTACTTC; abundance: .; v_gene: TRBV11-3; d_gene: TRBD1; j_gene: TRBJ2-5